A single sample is the source of the 5 T cell receptor beta chains below, sequenced in a study of T-cell memory formation after mild COVID-19. TCRdb fed the 5' RACE reads into MiXCR, producing one record per CDR3 protein. This sample yields some 160,000 distinct CDR3 sequences, of which approximately 13% are seen a single time; 3% to 4% belongs to the top ten. Sequenced sample: PBMCs or a T cell subset sorted from them (not recorded which). The origin of the receptors is a man aged 18 to 29 who had mild COVID-19 (a few samples of this study predate the infection). Cell type and time point are not known.

This clonotype was counted many times. The chain links TRBV12-3 or TRBV12-4 to TRBJ1-2, with D possibly TRBD1 on 6 matching bases. The CDR3 consists of 12 residues. Trimming left V 11 bases short and J 7 bases short, with 17 bases between. The DNA of the CDR3 is TGTGCCTGCTCAACAGGGTTGTTTGGCTACACCTTC. This encodes CACSTGLFGYTF.

The chain combines TRBV9 with TRBJ1-6; D is possibly TRBD1 (5 bases). With 4 bases removed from V and 7 bases from J, the gap between germline ends came to 21 bases. The CDR3 spans 17 residues. Germline CDR1 reads SGDLS; CDR2 reads YYNGEE. The CDR3, as DNA: TGTGCCAGCAGCCCTAGTATTGGGGCCGAATTAAATTCACCCCTCCACTTT. Amino acid sequence: CASSPSIGAELNSPLHF.

This chain joins TRBV12-3 or TRBV12-4 and TRBJ2-7; D unresolved. This CDR3 region has 13 residues. V lost 5 bases and J 6 bases, leaving 14 bases between the germline ends. Written as DNA, the CDR3 is TGTGCCAGCAGTCCTCGGTCTCTCTCCGAGCAGTACTTC. Its translation is CASSPRSLSEQYF.

This clonotype was observed many times. The chain carries TRBV7-2 and TRBJ2-1, with 12 bases matching TRBD2. The V and J ends lost 4 bases and 2 bases, in that order; junction bases with no gene match: 0. Per the germline V gene, CDR1 is SGHTA and CDR2 is FQGNSA. The CDR3 spans 15 residues. Here the CDR3 DNA reads TGTGCCAGCAGCTCTAGCGGGGGGGCCTACAATGAGCAGTTCTTC. It is translated as CASSSSGGAYNEQFF.

This clonotype was seen repeatedly, ten times or more. As DNA, the CDR3 is TGTGCCAGCAGCCCCAGGAACACCGGGGAGCTGTTTTTT. This gives the protein CASSPRNTGELFF. The gene calls are TRBV5-5 and TRBJ2-2; no definite D call. This CDR3 is built from 13 residues. Germline-derived CDR1 and CDR2 are SGHKS and YYEKEE (reference sequence). With 4 bases removed from V and 1 base from J, the gap between germline ends came to 5 bases.